Reported below is one T cell receptor (beta chain). The data belong to a study of Ad26.COV2.S vaccination and SARS-CoV-2 variants. Background on the study: Donor joined the COV1001 Ad26.COV2.S trial arm.

Treatment specified: about 20 received Ad26.COV2.S at low or high dose, single or two shots; several received placebo; per-sample allocation not given. The study sampled participants on day 63 after the first vaccine or placebo injection. Profiling relied on immunoSEQ multiplex PCR, and the TCRdb table lists in-frame clones only, not all of them. The data contain over 400,000 clones, roughly nine tenths of them singletons. This CDR3 region has 17 residues. CDR1 and CDR2 (germline): SGHAT, FQDESV (reference sequence). Deletions cut 0 bases from V and 0 bases from J, with 9 bases between. This TCR came from a person between 18 and 60 years old who received the Ad26.COV2.S COVID-19 vaccine or a placebo. The chain uses TRBV11-1 and TRBJ2-6, with D possibly matching TRBD1 (5 bases). The sequencing here drew on peripheral blood, taken in a trial of Ad26.COV2.S vaccine versus placebo. The CDR3 nucleotides are TGTGCCAGCAGCTTAGCGACGACAGCCTCTGGGGCCAACGTCCTGACTTTC. Its protein is CASSLATTASGANVLTF.